The 8 T cell receptor beta chains given below trace back to one sample, sequenced in a study of blood T cell repertoires in COVID-19. Data came from immunoSEQ multiplex PCR; TCRdb stores just in-frame clones and leaves some out. The sample has under 250,000 clones, about four fifths seen once. Sequencing used peripheral blood. The receptors were gathered from a man aged 45-65 years with active or convalescent COVID-19.

This clone was detected once. This chain connects TRBV9 to TRBJ2-1; TRBD1 might be the D (6 bases). V lost 4 bases, J lost 1 base, and 12 bases lay in between. CDR1 and CDR2 from the germline V gene are SGDLS and YYNGEE. CDR3 length equals 15 residues. As DNA, the CDR3 is TGTGCCAGCAGCCCCCGTAGGGGGTCCTACAATGAGCAGTTCTTC. This codes for CASSPRRGSYNEQFF.

The V call is TRBV5-8, the J call TRBJ2-3; 8 nucleotides align to TRBD1. V trimming: 3 bases; J trimming: 3 bases; junction bases outside the gene matches: 6. The CDR3 has 15 amino acids. Germline V gene lookup returns CDR1 SGHTS and CDR2 YDEGEE. Written as DNA, the CDR3 is TGTGCCAGCAGCTCACTACAGGGGGTGACAGATACGCAGTATTTT. Translated: CASSSLQGVTDTQYF.

V gene TRBV5-6 combines with J gene TRBJ2-1, with D unresolved. Germline V gene data show CDR1 as SGHDT and CDR2 as YYEEEE. CDR3 length: 15 residues. V was trimmed by 4 bases and J by 2 bases, leaving 13 bases between them. The CDR3 here is CASSPRGRAYNEQFF. The CDR3 DNA reads as TGTGCCAGCAGCCCCCGAGGCCGGGCCTACAATGAGCAGTTCTTC.

The chain couples TRBV28 to TRBJ2-7; no reliable D call. CDR3 size: 13 residues. Trimming removed 4 bases at V and 1 base at J, with 8 bases between. Per the germline V gene, CDR1 is MDHEN and CDR2 is SYDVKM. CDR3 DNA sequence: TGTGCCAGCAGTTCCCCAGTGTCCTACGAGCAGTACTTC. This encodes CASSSPVSYEQYF. Drawing the rest from reference TRBV28 and TRBJ2-7, the complete variable domain is DVKVTQSSRYLVKRTGEKVFLECVQDMDHENMFWYRQDPGLGLRLIYFSYDVKMKEKGDIPEGYSVSREKKERFSLILESASTNQTSMYLCASSSPVSYEQYFGPGTRLTVT.

The chain uses TRBV7-2 and TRBJ2-7, with TRBD1 matching 9 bases. V lost 3 bases and J lost 5; bases outside the gene matches: 5. From germline, CDR1 is SGHTA and CDR2 FQGNSA. The CDR3 has 14 residues. The CDR3 protein is CASSFRTGGDEQYF. The CDR3 region has the DNA TGTGCCAGCAGCTTTCGCACAGGGGGCGACGAGCAGTACTTC. Looking up the rest from reference TRBV7-2 and TRBJ2-7 gives the full variable domain: GAGVSQSPSNKVTEKGKDVELRCDPISGHTALYWYRQSLGQGLEFLIYFQGNSAPDKSGLPSDRFSAERTGGSVSTLTIQRTQQEDSAVYLCASSFRTGGDEQYFGPGTRLTVT.

This CDR3 is CASSLARGGVRETQYF. CDR3 nucleotides: TGTGCCAGCAGCTTAGCCCGCGGGGGGGTCCGAGAGACCCAGTACTTC. The chain links TRBV7-2 to TRBJ2-5, with 9 bases matching TRBD2. V trimming: 0 bases; J trimming: 4 bases; junction bases outside the gene matches: 6. The CDR3 contains 16 residues. Germline loops: CDR1 SGHTA, CDR2 FQGNSA.

The chain is built from TRBV13 and TRBJ1-2, with a possible D match to TRBD1 (5 bases). The CDR3 consists of 13 residues. CDR1 and CDR2 from the germline V gene are PRHDT and FYEKMQ (reference sequence). Trimming shortened V by 5 bases and J by 2 bases, and 9 bases separated the two germline ends. The CDR3 nucleotides read TGTGCCAGCAGCCCAGGGTGGAACTATGGCTACACCTTC. This encodes CASSPGWNYGYTF.

This clone was seen more than once but under ten times. The chain has TRBV28 and TRBJ2-2; TRBD1 agrees at 7 bases. CDR1 MDHEN and CDR2 SYDVKM come from the germline V gene. CDR3 size: 14 residues. V trimming: 6 bases; J trimming: 3 bases; junction bases outside the gene matches: 4. CDR3 coding DNA: TGTGCCAGCAGCCGGGACAGCTACACCGGGGAGCTGTTTTTT. Amino acids: CASSRDSYTGELFF.